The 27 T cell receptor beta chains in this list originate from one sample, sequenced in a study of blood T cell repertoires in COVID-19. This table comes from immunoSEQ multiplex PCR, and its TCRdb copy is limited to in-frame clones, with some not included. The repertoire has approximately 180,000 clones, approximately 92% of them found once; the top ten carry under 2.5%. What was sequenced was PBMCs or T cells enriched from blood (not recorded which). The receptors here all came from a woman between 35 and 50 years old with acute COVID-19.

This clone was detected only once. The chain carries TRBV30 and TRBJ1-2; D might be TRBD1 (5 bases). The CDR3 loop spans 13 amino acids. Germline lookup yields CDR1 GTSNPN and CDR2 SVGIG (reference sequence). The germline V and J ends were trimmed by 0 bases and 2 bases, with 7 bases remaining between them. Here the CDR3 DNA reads TGTGCCTGGAGTGTCAGGGAAAACTATGGCTACACCTTC. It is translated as CAWSVRENYGYTF. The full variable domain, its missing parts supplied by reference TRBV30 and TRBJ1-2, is SQTIHQWPATLVQPVGSPLSLECTVEGTSNPNLYWYRQAAGRGLQLLFYSVGIGQISSEVPQNLSASRPQDRQFILSSKKLLLSDSGFYLCAWSVRENYGYTFGSGTRLTVV.

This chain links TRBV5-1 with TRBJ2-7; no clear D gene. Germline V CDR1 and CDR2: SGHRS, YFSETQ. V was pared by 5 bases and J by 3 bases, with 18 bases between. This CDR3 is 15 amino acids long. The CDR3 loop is CASSFNPVSGYEQYF. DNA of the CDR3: TGCGCCAGCAGTTTTAACCCGGTGTCGGGCTACGAGCAGTACTTC.

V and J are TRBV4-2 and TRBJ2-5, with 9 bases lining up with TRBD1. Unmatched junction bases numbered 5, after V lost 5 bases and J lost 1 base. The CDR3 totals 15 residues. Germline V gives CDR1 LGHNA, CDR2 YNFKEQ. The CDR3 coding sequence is TGTGCCAGCAGCATCCGGGACAGGGCCCAAGAGACCCAGTACTTC. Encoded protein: CASSIRDRAQETQYF.

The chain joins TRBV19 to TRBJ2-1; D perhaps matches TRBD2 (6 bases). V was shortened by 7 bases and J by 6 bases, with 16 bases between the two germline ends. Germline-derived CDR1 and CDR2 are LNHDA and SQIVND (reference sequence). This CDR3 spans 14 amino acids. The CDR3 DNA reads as TGTGCCAGTAAGGTTACCAGCGGGCCCAATGAGCAGTTCTTC. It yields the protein CASKVTSGPNEQFF. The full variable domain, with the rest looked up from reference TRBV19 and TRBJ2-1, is DGGITQSPKYLFRKEGQNVTLSCEQNLNHDAMYWYRQDPGQGLRLIYYSQIVNDFQKGDIAEGYSVSREKKESFPLTVTSAQKNPTAFYLCASKVTSGPNEQFFGPGTRLTVL.

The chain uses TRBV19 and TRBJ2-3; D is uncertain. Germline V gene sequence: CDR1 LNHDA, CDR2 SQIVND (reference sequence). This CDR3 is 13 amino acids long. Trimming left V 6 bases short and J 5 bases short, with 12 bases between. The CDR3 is CASSRTNLDTQYF. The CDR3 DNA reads TGTGCCAGTAGCCGAACAAATCTAGATACGCAGTATTTT.

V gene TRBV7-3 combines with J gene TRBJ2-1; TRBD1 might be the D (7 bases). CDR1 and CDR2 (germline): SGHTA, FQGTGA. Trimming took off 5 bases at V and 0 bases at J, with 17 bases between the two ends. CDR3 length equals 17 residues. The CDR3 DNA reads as TGTGCCAGCAGCCCCCAGGGGGACTCGAGCTCCTACAATGAGCAGTTCTTC. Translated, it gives CASSPQGDSSSYNEQFF.

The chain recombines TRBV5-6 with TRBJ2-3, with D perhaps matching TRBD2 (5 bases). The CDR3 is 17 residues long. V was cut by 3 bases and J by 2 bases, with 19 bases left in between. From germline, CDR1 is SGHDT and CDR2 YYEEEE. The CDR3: CASSSRLEGRSTDTQYF. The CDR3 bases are TGTGCCAGCAGCTCGCGGTTAGAGGGCCGATCCACAGATACGCAGTATTTT.

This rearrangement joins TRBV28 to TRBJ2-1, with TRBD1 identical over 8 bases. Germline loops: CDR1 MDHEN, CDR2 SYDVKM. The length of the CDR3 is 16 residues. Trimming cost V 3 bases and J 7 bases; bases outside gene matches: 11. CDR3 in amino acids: CASSLPGTGVGNEQFF. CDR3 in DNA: TGTGCCAGCAGTTTGCCCGGGACAGGCGTTGGAAATGAGCAGTTCTTC.

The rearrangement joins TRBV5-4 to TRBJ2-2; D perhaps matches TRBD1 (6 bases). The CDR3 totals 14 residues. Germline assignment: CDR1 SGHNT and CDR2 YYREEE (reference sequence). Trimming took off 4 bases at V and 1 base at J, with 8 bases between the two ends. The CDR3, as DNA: TGTGCCAGCAGCCCGGGACAGAACACCGGGGAGCTGTTTTTT. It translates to CASSPGQNTGELFF.

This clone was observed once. Here the CDR3 DNA reads TGTGCCAGCAGCGCTAACGTGGGACAGGGATCAGATACGCAGTATTTT. It specifies CASSANVGQGSDTQYF. V usage is TRBV6-6 and J usage is TRBJ2-3; TRBD1 agrees at 9 bases. Trimming took 6 bases from V and 4 from J; bases not matched to a gene: 11. This CDR3 region has 16 residues. Germline loops: CDR1 MNHNY, CDR2 SVGAGI (reference sequence).

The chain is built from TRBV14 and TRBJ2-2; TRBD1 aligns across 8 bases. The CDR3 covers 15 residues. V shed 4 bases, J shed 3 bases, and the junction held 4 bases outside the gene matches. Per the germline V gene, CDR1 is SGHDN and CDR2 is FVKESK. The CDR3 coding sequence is TGTGCCAGCAGCCGGACAGGGTTGTACACCGGGGAGCTGTTTTTT. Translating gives CASSRTGLYTGELFF.

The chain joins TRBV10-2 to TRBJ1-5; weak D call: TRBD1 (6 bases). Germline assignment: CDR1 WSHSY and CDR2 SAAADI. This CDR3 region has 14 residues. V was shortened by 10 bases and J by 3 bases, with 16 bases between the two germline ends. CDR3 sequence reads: CATTRGAFNQPQHF. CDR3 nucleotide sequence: TGCGCCACCACACGGGGGGCCTTCAATCAGCCCCAGCATTTT.

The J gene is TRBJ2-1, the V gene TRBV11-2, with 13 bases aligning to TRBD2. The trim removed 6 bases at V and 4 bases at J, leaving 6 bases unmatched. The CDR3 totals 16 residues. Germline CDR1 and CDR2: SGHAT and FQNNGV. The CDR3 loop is CASSPRTSGGYNEQFF. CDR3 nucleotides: TGTGCCAGCAGTCCTAGGACTAGCGGGGGATACAATGAGCAGTTCTTC.

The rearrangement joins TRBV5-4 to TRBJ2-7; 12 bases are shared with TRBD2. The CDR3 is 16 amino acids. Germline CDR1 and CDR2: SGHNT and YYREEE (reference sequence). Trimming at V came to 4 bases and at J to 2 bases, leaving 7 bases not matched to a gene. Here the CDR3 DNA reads TGTGCCAGCAGCCCCGGACTAGCGGGGATTACCTACGAGCAGTACTTC. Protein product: CASSPGLAGITYEQYF.

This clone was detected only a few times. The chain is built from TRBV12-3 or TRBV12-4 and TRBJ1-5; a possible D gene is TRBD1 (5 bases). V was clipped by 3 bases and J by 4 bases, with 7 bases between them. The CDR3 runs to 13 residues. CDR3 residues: CASSFRQNQPQHF. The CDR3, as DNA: TGTGCCAGCAGTTTCCGACAGAATCAGCCCCAGCATTTT.

The CDR3 here is CASSDSGSATQYF. In DNA form, the CDR3 reads TGTGCCAGCAGTGATAGCGGGAGTGCTACGCAGTATTTT. The chain joins TRBV12-3 or TRBV12-4 to TRBJ2-3, with 9 bases aligning to TRBD2. The CDR3 totals 13 residues. Trimming took 5 bases from V and 8 from J; bases not matched to a gene: 5.

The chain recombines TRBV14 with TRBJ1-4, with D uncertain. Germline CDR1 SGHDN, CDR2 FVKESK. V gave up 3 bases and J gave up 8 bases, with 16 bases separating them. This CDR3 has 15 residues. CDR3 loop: CASSQIAGVKEKLFF. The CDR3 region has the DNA TGTGCCAGCAGCCAGATCGCGGGAGTTAAAGAAAAACTGTTTTTT. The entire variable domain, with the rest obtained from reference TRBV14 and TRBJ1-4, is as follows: EAGVTQFPSHSVIEKGQTVTLRCDPISGHDNLYWYRRVMGKEIKFLLHFVKESKQDESGMPNNRFLAERTGGTYSTLKVQPAELEDSGVYFCASSQIAGVKEKLFFGSGTQLSVL.

The CDR3 is CASSPQVGGTFYYEQYF. Written as DNA, the CDR3 is TGTGCCAGCAGCCCCCAAGTCGGCGGAACATTTTACTACGAGCAGTACTTC. The V gene is TRBV3-1 (or the pseudogene TRBV3-2), the J gene TRBJ2-7; D is undetermined. The germline V gene has CDR1 LGHDT and CDR2 YNNKEL (reference sequence). The CDR3 contains 17 residues. Trimming took 4 bases from V and 3 from J, leaving 22 bases between them.

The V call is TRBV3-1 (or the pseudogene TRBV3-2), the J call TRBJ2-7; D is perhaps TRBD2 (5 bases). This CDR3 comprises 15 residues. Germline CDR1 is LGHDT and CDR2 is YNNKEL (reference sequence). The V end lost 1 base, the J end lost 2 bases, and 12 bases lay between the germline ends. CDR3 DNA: TGTGCCAGCAGCCAAGGTTGGGCGGGTACCTACGAGCAGTACTTC. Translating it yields CASSQGWAGTYEQYF.

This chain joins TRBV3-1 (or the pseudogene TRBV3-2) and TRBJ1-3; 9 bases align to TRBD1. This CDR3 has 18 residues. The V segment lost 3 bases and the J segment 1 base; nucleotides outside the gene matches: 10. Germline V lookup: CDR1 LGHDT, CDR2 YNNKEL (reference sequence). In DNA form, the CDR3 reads TGTGCCAGCAGCCAGGGCCTACCGGGACAGGGATCTGGAAACACCATATATTTT. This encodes CASSQGLPGQGSGNTIYF.

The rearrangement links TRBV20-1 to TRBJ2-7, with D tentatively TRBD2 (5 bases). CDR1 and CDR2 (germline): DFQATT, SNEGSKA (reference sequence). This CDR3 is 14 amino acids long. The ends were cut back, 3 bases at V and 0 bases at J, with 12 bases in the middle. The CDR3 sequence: CSASQRTPSYEQYF. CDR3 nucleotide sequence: TGCAGTGCTAGTCAGCGGACCCCCTCCTACGAGCAGTACTTC.

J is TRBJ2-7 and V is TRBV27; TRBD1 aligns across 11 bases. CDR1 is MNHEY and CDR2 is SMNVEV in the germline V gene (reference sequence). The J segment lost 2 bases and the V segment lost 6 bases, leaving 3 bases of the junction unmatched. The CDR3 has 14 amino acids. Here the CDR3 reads CASRWGQGAYEQYF. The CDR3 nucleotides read TGTGCCAGCAGGTGGGGACAGGGGGCCTACGAGCAGTACTTC.

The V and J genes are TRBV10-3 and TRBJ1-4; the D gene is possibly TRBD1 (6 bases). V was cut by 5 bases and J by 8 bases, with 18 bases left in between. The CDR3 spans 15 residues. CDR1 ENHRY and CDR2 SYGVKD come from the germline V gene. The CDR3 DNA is TGTGCCATCAGTAAAACCGGGACACCGGAAGAAAAACTGTTTTTT. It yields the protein CAISKTGTPEEKLFF.

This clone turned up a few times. The CDR3 spells CASRRTGSEAFF. The CDR3 DNA reads as TGTGCCAGCAGAAGGACAGGGTCTGAAGCTTTCTTT. V gene TRBV7-9 combines with J gene TRBJ1-1, with 8 bases identical to TRBD1. Per the germline V gene, CDR1 is SEHNR and CDR2 is FQNEAQ (reference sequence). This CDR3 is built from 12 residues. Losses at the gene ends were 6 bases for V and 6 bases for J; bases not matched to a gene: 3.

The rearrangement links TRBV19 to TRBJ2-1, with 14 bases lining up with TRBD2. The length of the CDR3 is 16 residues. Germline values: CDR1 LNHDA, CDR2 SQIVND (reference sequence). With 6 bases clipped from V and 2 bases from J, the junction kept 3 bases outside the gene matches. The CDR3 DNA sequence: TGTGCCAGTAGCCAGGGACTAGCGGGAGCCTACAATGAGCAGTTCTTC. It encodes CASSQGLAGAYNEQFF.

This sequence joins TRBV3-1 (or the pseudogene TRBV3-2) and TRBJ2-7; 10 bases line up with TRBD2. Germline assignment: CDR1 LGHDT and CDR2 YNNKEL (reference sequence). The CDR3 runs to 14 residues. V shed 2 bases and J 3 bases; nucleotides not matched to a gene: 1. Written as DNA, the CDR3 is TGTGCCAGCAGCCAAACTAGCGGGGTCTACGAGCAGTACTTC. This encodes CASSQTSGVYEQYF.

CDR3 bases: TGTGCTAGTGGTTCCAGCGGGGCTTACAATGAGCAGTTCTTC. Protein product: CASGSSGAYNEQFF. This sequence joins TRBV12-5 and TRBJ2-1, with 7 positions matching TRBD2. Germline V lookup: CDR1 LGHNT, CDR2 FRNRAP. The CDR3 is made up of 14 amino acids. J gave up 4 bases and V 4 bases, and 4 bases lay outside the gene matches.